This TCR beta chain was documented in a study of beta chain features in type 1 diabetes. Overall study findings and caveats: Significant though moderate, a shortening of TCRB CDR3s appeared in all four CD4+ subsets of Type 1 diabetes patients.

Every bit of the isolated RNA underwent reverse transcription, so sequencing read expressed TCRB transcripts. TCRdb keeps only in-frame clones here, not all; method: immunoSEQ multiplex PCR. The sample shows 140,000 to 150,000 clones, under 60% of them seen only once. With respect to this clone: The antigen is not known.

Germline assignment: CDR1 ENHRY and CDR2 SYGVKD. V dropped 5 bases and J dropped 5; count of bases not matched to a gene: 9. This CDR3 spans 16 amino acids. Markers CD45RO/CCR7/CD25/CD127/CD95/CD27 served to sort CD4+ naive, central memory, regulatory and stem cell-like memory cells. The sequencing input was Tregs from blood. The receptor was isolated from a man aged 18 to 35 in good health. The chain links TRBV10-3 to TRBJ2-7; 13 bases are shared with TRBD2. CDR3 sequence (DNA): TGTGCCATCAGTCCCTTACTAGCGGGAGGGATCAACGAGCAGTACTTC. Amino acids: CAISPLLAGGINEQYF.